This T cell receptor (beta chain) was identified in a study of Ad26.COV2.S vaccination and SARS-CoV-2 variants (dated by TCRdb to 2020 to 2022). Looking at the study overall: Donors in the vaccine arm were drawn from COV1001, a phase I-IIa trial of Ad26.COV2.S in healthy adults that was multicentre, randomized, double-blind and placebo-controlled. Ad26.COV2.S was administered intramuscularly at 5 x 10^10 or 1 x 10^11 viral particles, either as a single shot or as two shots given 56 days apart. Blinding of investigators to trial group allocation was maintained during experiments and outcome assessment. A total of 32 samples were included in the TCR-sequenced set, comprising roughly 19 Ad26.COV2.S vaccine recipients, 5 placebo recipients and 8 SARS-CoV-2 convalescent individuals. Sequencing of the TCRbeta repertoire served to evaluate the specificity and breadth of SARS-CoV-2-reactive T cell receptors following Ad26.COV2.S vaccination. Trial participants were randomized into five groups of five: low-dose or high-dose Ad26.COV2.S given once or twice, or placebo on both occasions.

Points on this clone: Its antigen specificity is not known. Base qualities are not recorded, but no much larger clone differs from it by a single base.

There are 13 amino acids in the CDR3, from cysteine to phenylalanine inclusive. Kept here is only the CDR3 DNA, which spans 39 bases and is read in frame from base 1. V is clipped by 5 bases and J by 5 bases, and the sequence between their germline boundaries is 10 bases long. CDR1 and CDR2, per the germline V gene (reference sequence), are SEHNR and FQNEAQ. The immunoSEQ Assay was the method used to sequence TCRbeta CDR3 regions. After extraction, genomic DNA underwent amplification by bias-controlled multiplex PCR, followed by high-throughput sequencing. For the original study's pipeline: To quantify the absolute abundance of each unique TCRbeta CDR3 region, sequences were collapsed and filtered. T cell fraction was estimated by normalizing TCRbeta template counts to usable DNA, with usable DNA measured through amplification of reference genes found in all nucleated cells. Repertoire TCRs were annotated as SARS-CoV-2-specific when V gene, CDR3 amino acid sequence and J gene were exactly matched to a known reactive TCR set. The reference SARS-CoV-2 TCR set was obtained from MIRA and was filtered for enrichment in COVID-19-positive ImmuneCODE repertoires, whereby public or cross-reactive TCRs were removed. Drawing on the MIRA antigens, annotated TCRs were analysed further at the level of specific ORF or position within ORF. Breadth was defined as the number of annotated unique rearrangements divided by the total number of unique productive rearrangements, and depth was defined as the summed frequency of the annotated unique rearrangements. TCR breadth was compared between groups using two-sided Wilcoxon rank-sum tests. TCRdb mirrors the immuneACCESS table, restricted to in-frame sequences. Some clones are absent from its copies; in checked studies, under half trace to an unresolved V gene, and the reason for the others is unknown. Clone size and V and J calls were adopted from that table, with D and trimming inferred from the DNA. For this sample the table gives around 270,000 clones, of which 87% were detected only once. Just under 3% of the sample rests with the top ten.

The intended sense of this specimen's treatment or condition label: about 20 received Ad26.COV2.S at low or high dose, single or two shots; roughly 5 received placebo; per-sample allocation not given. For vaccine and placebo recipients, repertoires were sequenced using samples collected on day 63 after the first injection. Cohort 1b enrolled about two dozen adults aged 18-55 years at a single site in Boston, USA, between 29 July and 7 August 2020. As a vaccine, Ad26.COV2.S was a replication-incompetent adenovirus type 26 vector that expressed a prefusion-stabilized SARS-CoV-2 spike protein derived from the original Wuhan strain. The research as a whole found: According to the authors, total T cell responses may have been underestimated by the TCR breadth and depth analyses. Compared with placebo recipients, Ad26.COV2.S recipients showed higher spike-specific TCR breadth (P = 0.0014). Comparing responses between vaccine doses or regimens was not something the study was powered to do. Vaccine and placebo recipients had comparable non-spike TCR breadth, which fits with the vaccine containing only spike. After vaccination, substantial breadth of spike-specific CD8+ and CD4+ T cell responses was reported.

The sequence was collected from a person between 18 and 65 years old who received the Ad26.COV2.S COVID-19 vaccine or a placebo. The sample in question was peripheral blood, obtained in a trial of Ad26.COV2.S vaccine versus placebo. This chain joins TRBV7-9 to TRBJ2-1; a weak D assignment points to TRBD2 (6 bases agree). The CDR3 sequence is CASSRGNDNEQFF. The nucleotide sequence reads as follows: TGTGCCAGCAGCCGGGGGAACGACAATGAGCAGTTCTTC. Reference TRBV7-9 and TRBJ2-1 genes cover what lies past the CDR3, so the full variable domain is DTGVSQNPRHKITKRGQNVTFRCDPISEHNRLYWYRQTLGQGPEFLTYFQNEAQLEKSRLLSDRFSAERPKGSFSTLEIQRTEQGDSAMYLCASSRGNDNEQFFGPGTRLTVL.